The source of this TCR beta chain is a study of blood T cell repertoires in COVID-19. Produced via immunoSEQ multiplex PCR; TCRdb's table is partial and in-frame only. The sample yields 300,000 to 400,000 clones, approximately 87% seen once. Germline V gene sequence: CDR1 SGHTA, CDR2 FQGNSA. This CDR3 has 14 amino acids. Between the trimmed V and J ends, which lost 5 bases and 9 bases, there was a span of 19 bases. The source material was peripheral blood. This chain connects TRBV7-2 to TRBJ2-5, with D tentatively TRBD2 (6 bases). This clonotype was obtained from a woman between 50 and 59 years old with active or convalescent COVID-19. This CDR3 reads CASSPGLQFGAQYF. CDR3 bases: TGTGCCAGCAGCCCGGGACTTCAATTCGGCGCCCAGTACTTC.